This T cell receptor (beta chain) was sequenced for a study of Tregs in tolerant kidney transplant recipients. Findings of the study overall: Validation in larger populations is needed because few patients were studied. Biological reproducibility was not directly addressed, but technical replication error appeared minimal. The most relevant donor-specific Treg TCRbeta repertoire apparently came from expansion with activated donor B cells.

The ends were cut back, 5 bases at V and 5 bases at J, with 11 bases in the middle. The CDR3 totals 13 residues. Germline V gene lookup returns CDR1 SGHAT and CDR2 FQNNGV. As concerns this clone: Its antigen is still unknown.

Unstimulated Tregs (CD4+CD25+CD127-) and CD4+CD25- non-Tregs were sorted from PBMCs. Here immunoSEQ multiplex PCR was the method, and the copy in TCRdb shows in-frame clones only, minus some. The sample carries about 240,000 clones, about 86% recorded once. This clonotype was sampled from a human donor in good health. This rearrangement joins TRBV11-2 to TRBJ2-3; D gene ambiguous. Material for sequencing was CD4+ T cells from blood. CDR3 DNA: TGTGCCAGCAGCCCCCGACGTATAGATACGCAGTATTTT. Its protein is CASSPRRIDTQYF. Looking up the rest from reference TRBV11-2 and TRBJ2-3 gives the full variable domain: EAGVAQSPRYKIIEKRQSVAFWCNPISGHATLYWYQQILGQGPKLLIQFQNNGVVDDSQLPKDRFSAERLKGVDSTLKIQPAKLEDSAVYLCASSPRRIDTQYFGPGTRLTVL.